This T cell receptor (beta chain) was captured in a study of control samples from healthy donors and cancer patients. The germline V gene has CDR1 SQVTM and CDR2 ANQGSEA. The V gene lost 5 bases and the J gene lost 0 bases, with 14 bases spanning the gap. The CDR3 runs to 15 residues. Using immunoSEQ multiplex PCR, the repertoire was profiled, and TCRdb retains in-frame clones only, with some absent. The sample yields nearly 35,000 clones, 85% to 95% seen once. The V gene is TRBV29-1, the J gene TRBJ1-5; no clear D. Material: PBMCs. This receptor was taken from a man aged 35 to 55 with colorectal cancer. CDR3 coding DNA: TGCAGCGTTTCTTACAGCTGGGGTAGCAATCAGCCCCAGCATTTT. Amino acid sequence: CSVSYSWGSNQPQHF. Drawing the rest from reference TRBV29-1 and TRBJ1-5, the complete variable domain is SAVISQKPSRDICQRGTSLTIQCQVDSQVTMMFWYRQQPGQSLTLIATANQGSEATYESGFVIDKFPISRPNLTFSTLTVSNMSPEDSSIYLCSVSYSWGSNQPQHFGDGTRLSIL.